This TCR beta chain was identified in a study of response to subunit inactivated influenza vaccine. Findings and limits, study-wide: Each seasonal influenza vaccination recruits few new T cells, the authors suggested.

From the RT-PCR reads, TCRdb called clonotypes with MiXCR, one entry per CDR3 protein. The sample yields about 620,000 distinct CDR3 sequences, about 11% seen once. Regarding this clonotype: Its antigen is undetermined.

The specimen comprised PBMCs from blood, sampled on the day of vaccination. This clonotype originated in a man between 45 and 60 years old who received an inactivated influenza vaccine.

CDR3 DNA: TGCGCCAGCAGCCAAGAAGGGGCCGTTTCATACGAGCAGTACTTC. Protein sequence: CASSQEGAVSYEQYF. This sequence joins TRBV4-1 and TRBJ2-7, with a possible D match to TRBD1 (5 bases). V lost 0 bases to trimming and J lost 4 bases, with 13 bases between them. The CDR3 is made up of 15 amino acids. Germline CDR1 reads MGHRA; CDR2 reads YSYEKL.